The clone carrying this T cell receptor beta chain turned up a few times. Its antigen is unidentified. Construction of TCR beta libraries relied on iRepertoire HTBI primers and on Arm-PCR targeting CDR3 regions. MiXCR, run by TCRdb on the multiplex PCR reads, gives a single entry per CDR3 protein. There are 400,000 to 500,000 distinct CDR3 sequences in the sample; roughly 21% occur only once, and around 7% lies in the top ten. Described time point: persistent/refractory GD, antithyroid drugs over 5 years with positive TRAb. Researchers made the TCR library from RNA that was extracted from PBMCs. The germline V and J ends were trimmed by 0 bases and 4 bases, with 10 bases remaining between them. The CDR3 runs 14 residues. The germline CDR1 and CDR2 sequences are SGHRS and YFSETQ. The data belong to a study of regulatory T cells in long-lasting Graves disease. Study-wide results and limits: Newly diagnosed disease favored TRBV20-1 and TRBJ2-1 over persistent disease.

V gene TRBV5-1 combines with J gene TRBJ1-1; no clear D gene. The source of this sequence is a female donor with Graves disease. The sequences come from peripheral blood mononuclear cells (PBMCs), collected when the disease was refractory, from a patient treated with antithyroid drugs. This CDR3 is CASSLDWGGTEAFF. CDR3 DNA sequence: TGCGCCAGCAGCTTGGATTGGGGTGGCACTGAAGCTTTCTTT.